This T cell receptor beta chain comes out of a study of PD-1 blockade in classical Hodgkin lymphoma (TCRdb year 2020). About the study as a whole: Nivolumab dosing was 3 mg/kg intravenously every 2 weeks, continuing until either disease progression or unacceptable toxicity. A peripheral blood immune signature of response to PD-1 blockade in classical Hodgkin lymphoma was defined using TCR beta sequencing and CyTOF. Findings and caveats that apply to the study as a whole: Baseline TCR diversity was reported to be lower in newly diagnosed patients than in healthy donors and to be lower still in relapsed/refractory patients. The study covered only a single clinical trial cohort, and the causes of the repertoire differences, possibly disease activity or prior therapy, were still not defined. Baseline diversity similar to that of newly diagnosed patients was observed in trial patients achieving complete response, whereas significantly lower diversity was observed in partial responders and progressors. Patients starting nivolumab less than 1 year after ASCT had lower diversity and were excluded from later analyses to avoid confounding by immune reconstitution. CD4+ but not CD8+ TCR diversity rose significantly by C4D1 (p=0.0027 vs p=0.16), most apparent in complete responders (p=0.02).

Genomic DNA was extracted with the Qiagen DNeasy kit from unsorted PBMCs and from negatively selected CD4+ and CD8+ fractions. TCR beta CDR3 regions were subjected to amplification by immunoSEQ multiplex PCR with primers that anneal to V and J segments. A synthetic immune receptor repertoire was used to minimize amplification bias, and remaining bias was computationally removed after sequencing. From the authors' description of their analysis: Custom Python scripts were used to quantify repertoire diversity as the Shannon entropy index. The unsorted, CD4+ and CD8+ repertoires were each analyzed separately, with the exception of combined analyses, where CD4+ and CD8+ sequences were merged in silico. Clonal expansion was defined as at least a 2-fold frequency increase after treatment relative to C1D1, with a pseudocount of 0.5 for undetected baseline clones. Clones with 0 or 1 copy at C1D1 were classified as singleton clones, and clones with 2 or more copies were classified as non-singleton clones. Clones expanded in unsorted samples were labelled as CD4+, CD8+ or unknown by matching protein sequences in sorted samples from the same patient. Wilcoxon tests on paired samples were used to test changes in diversity from C1D1 to C4D1. TCRdb's version of the immuneACCESS table is confined to in-frame rearrangements and falls short of the full clone set. An unresolved V gene accounts for under half of the shortfall where checked; the remainder is of unknown origin. That table is the source of V, J and clone size, and D and trimming were worked out from the DNA. A total of about 85,000 clones appear in this sample, 80% to 95% of them only once. The ten largest clonotypes hold over 2.5% of the sample.

Reading the label with the study, this specimen's time point is: cycle 2 day 1 (C2D1) of nivolumab. All trial patients had relapsed after autologous stem cell transplantation, with cohorts A, B and C differing in prior brentuximab vedotin exposure. The trial cohort comprised 56 patients with relapsed/refractory classical Hodgkin lymphoma whose best overall responses were complete response, partial response or progressive disease. Single-agent nivolumab was administered to trial patients in the multi-cohort phase II CheckMate 205 trial. An independent review committee assessed best overall response by applying the 2007 International Working Group response criteria. Trial PBMCs were collected immediately before nivolumab initiation (C1D1) and during therapy at cycle 2 day 1 and cycle 4 day 1. Peripheral blood was collected in 8 mL Vacutainer Cell Preparation Tubes, from which PBMCs were isolated by centrifugation and then cryopreserved.

A word on this clone: What this receptor recognizes is not known. The record has no base qualities; no much larger clone is one base away.

Trimming takes 2 bases off V and 1 base off J; junction bases not matched to a gene: 2. CDR1 and CDR2, looked up from the germline V gene, are MNHNS and SASEGT. From its cysteine to its phenylalanine, the CDR3 spans 16 amino acids. The sequence is cut down to CDR3 DNA, 48 bases in frame from base 1. This TCR was recovered from a human donor with classical Hodgkin lymphoma. The material was peripheral blood mononuclear cells (PBMCs), obtained before the second cycle of nivolumab. The rearranged segments are TRBV6-1 and TRBJ1-5; TRBD1 lines up with 10 middle nucleotides. The base sequence is TGTGCCAGCAGTGAAAGACAGGGGGCGAGCAATCAGCCCCAGCATTTT. It translates to CASSERQGASNQPQHF.